These 21 T cell receptor beta chains came from one sample sequenced in a study of blood T cell repertoires in COVID-19. Clones were sequenced by immunoSEQ multiplex PCR, and TCRdb holds only the in-frame ones, with some missing. The sample gives approximately 270,000 clones, around 85% of which show up once; 0.7% to 1% is in the top ten. Sequenced sample: peripheral blood. These receptors were obtained from a human donor with COVID-19, enrolled during active disease. The donor label of this sample is uncertain.

The chain carries TRBV11-2 and TRBJ1-1; 9 bases line up with TRBD1. The V segment lost 5 bases and the J segment 3 bases; nucleotides outside the gene matches: 4. Germline-derived CDR1 and CDR2 are SGHAT and FQNNGV. There are 14 residues in the CDR3. The CDR3: CASSIRQGDTEAFF. The CDR3 coding sequence is TGTGCCAGCAGCATACGACAGGGGGACACTGAAGCTTTCTTT.

The chain links TRBV9 to TRBJ1-3, with D perhaps matching TRBD1 (5 bases). The ends were cut back, 3 bases at V and 2 bases at J, with 9 bases in the middle. CDR1 is SGDLS and CDR2 is YYNGEE in the germline V gene. This CDR3 spans 14 amino acids. The CDR3 here is CASSAQGAGNTIYF. CDR3 in DNA: TGTGCCAGCAGCGCCCAAGGGGCTGGAAACACCATATATTTT.

V is TRBV9 and J is TRBJ2-7, with a tentative D call TRBD2 (6 bases). Germline loops: CDR1 SGDLS, CDR2 YYNGEE. The V end lost 3 bases, the J end lost 0 bases, and 13 bases lay between the germline ends. The CDR3 extends over 15 amino acids. This CDR3 reads CASSEGLGDSYEQYF. CDR3 DNA: TGTGCCAGCAGCGAGGGACTCGGTGACTCCTACGAGCAGTACTTC.

The chain has TRBV5-1 and TRBJ1-3; D is undetermined. Looked up from germline, CDR1 is SGHRS and CDR2 is YFSETQ. The CDR3 is made up of 14 amino acids. V dropped 4 bases and J dropped 5 bases, with 13 bases sitting between them. The CDR3 spells CASSGGGGRNTIYF. The CDR3 DNA sequence: TGCGCCAGCAGCGGAGGTGGAGGACGAAACACCATATATTTT. The variable domain in full, with the rest retrieved from reference TRBV5-1 and TRBJ1-3, is KAGVTQTPRYLIKTRGQQVTLSCSPISGHRSVSWYQQTPGQGLQFLFEYFSETQRNKGNFPGRFSGRQFSNSRSEMNVSTLELGDSALYLCASSGGGGRNTIYFGEGSWLTVV.

V gene TRBV18 combines with J gene TRBJ2-1, with 9 bases identical to TRBD1. CDR1 and CDR2 (germline): KGHSH, LQKENI. The length of the CDR3 is 14 residues. Germline trimming cut 4 bases from V and 9 bases from J; bases unmatched to any gene: 7. In DNA, the CDR3 is TGTGCCAGCTCACTAACGGGACAGGGTGGTGAGCAGTTCTTC. This translates into CASSLTGQGGEQFF.

The chain uses TRBV9 and TRBJ2-7, with D unresolved. CDR1 and CDR2 from the germline V gene are SGDLS and YYNGEE. Between the trimmed V and J ends, which lost 4 bases and 6 bases, there was a span of 17 bases. This CDR3 is built from 14 residues. CDR3 region: CASSSRSRGFEQYF. As DNA, the CDR3 is TGTGCCAGCAGCTCTCGGAGTCGTGGTTTCGAGCAGTACTTC.

The J gene is TRBJ1-6, the V gene TRBV3-1 (or the pseudogene TRBV3-2), with TRBD1 as a possible D gene (6 bases). The ends were cut back, 4 bases at V and 9 bases at J, with 13 bases in the middle. In germline, CDR1 is LGHDT, CDR2 YNNKEL (reference sequence). The CDR3 length is 14 residues. CDR3: CASSPLGRGSPLHF. CDR3 nucleotides: TGTGCCAGCAGCCCCCTTGGCAGGGGTTCACCCCTCCACTTT.

The chain employs TRBV21-1 and TRBJ2-2; the table gives TRBD2 as D, unverified against the DNA. TRBV21-1 is an annotated pseudogene. This CDR3 is built from 21 residues. DNA of the CDR3: TGTGCCAGCAGCAAGTCTTTGATAACGACTAGCGGCCGACCGAACACCGGGGAGCTGTTTTTT. Translating gives CASSKSLITTSGRPNTGELFF.

The J gene is TRBJ2-3, the V gene TRBV3-1 (or the pseudogene TRBV3-2), with 11 bases fitting TRBD2. The trim removed 8 bases at V and 2 bases at J, leaving 6 bases unmatched. This CDR3 has 15 amino acids. Germline V lookup: CDR1 LGHDT, CDR2 YNNKEL (reference sequence). CDR3 sequence reads: CASGGLAEVTDTQYF. In nucleotides, the CDR3 is TGTGCCAGCGGGGGACTAGCGGAGGTCACAGATACGCAGTATTTT.

About this clone: The sample has other DNA sequences that encode this CDR3 too. V gene TRBV3-1 (or the pseudogene TRBV3-2) combines with J gene TRBJ1-1; D call uncertain. Germline V gene sequence: CDR1 LGHDT, CDR2 YNNKEL (reference sequence). V dropped 1 base and J dropped 1 base, with 7 bases sitting between them. CDR3 length: 14 amino acids. The DNA for the CDR3 is TGTGCCAGCAGCCAAGGGGGAGGGAACACTGAAGCTTTCTTT. Residues: CASSQGGGNTEAFF.

The chain joins TRBV29-1 to TRBJ2-3; the D gene is possibly TRBD2 (6 bases). The CDR3 runs to 14 residues. Trimming left V 4 bases short and J 0 bases short, with 11 bases between. Germline CDR1 SQVTM, CDR2 ANQGSEA. The CDR3 sequence: CSVGSSASTDTQYF. The CDR3 DNA sequence: TGCAGCGTTGGGTCTAGCGCCAGCACAGATACGCAGTATTTT.

This clone came up once. The gene calls are TRBV7-2 and TRBJ2-4, with 9 bases identical to TRBD1. CDR3 length: 16 residues. Unmatched junction bases numbered 4, after V lost 4 bases and J lost 0 bases. Germline CDR1 and CDR2: SGHTA and FQGNSA. The CDR3 loop is CASSSRQGGAKNIQYF. CDR3 in DNA: TGTGCCAGCAGCTCCCGACAGGGGGGAGCCAAAAACATTCAGTACTTC.

The chain carries TRBV29-1 and TRBJ1-2, with TRBD1 identical over 7 bases. Germline V lookup: CDR1 SQVTM, CDR2 ANQGSEA. V trimming: 7 bases; J trimming: 4 bases; junction bases outside the gene matches: 9. This CDR3 has 13 residues. The CDR3 loop reads CSAPAGGSYGYTF. The CDR3 DNA reads as TGCAGCGCCCCTGCAGGGGGATCCTATGGCTACACCTTC.

V and J are TRBV27 and TRBJ1-1; 11 nucleotides line up with TRBD1. CDR1 and CDR2 (germline): MNHEY, SMNVEV (reference sequence). This CDR3 region has 16 residues. The V gene end was trimmed by 6 bases and the J gene end by 1 base; junction bases not matched to a gene: 7. Here the CDR3 DNA reads TGTGCCAGCAGCCCGGACAGGGGGCAAAGGAACACTGAAGCTTTCTTT. Encoded protein: CASSPDRGQRNTEAFF.

The V and J genes are TRBV6-5 and TRBJ1-3, with TRBD1 matching 9 bases. CDR3 length equals 14 residues. V gave up 6 bases and J gave up 8 bases; unmatched junction bases: 8. In germline, CDR1 is MNHEY, CDR2 SVGAGI. CDR3 sequence reads: CASRPRDRVYTIYF. The CDR3 DNA is TGTGCCAGCAGACCCCGGGACAGGGTGTACACCATATATTTT.

The chain uses TRBV25-1 and TRBJ1-5; 7 bases line up with TRBD1. This CDR3 has 14 amino acids. The V gene end was trimmed by 4 bases and the J gene end by 7 bases; junction bases not matched to a gene: 7. Germline V gene sequence: CDR1 MGHDK, CDR2 SYGVNS. Written as DNA, the CDR3 is TGTGCCAGCAGTGCAACAGGGGTTCGGCAGCCCCAGCATTTT. Protein: CASSATGVRQPQHF.

The chain uses TRBV10-3 and TRBJ2-7, with 8 positions matching TRBD1. The CDR3 is made up of 15 amino acids. Germline assignment: CDR1 ENHRY and CDR2 SYGVKD. V shed 0 bases and J 3 bases; nucleotides not matched to a gene: 4. The CDR3 coding sequence is TGTGCCATCAGTGAGTCGGGACAGGAATTCTACGAGCAGTACTTC. Amino acid sequence: CAISESGQEFYEQYF.

In this sample, this clone turned up once. J is TRBJ2-5 and V is TRBV5-4, with 7 bases matching TRBD2. Trimming cost V 6 bases and J 2 bases; bases outside gene matches: 13. Per germline, CDR1 SGHNT and CDR2 YYREEE (reference sequence). The CDR3 contains 16 residues. The CDR3 nucleotides are TGTGCCAGCAACACGGGGGGTGGGAGAAGGCAAGAGACCCAGTACTTC. Translating gives CASNTGGGRRQETQYF.

V and J are TRBV3-1 (or the pseudogene TRBV3-2) and TRBJ2-7; 9 bases fit TRBD1. The CDR3 totals 13 residues. V shed 4 bases and J 7 bases; nucleotides not matched to a gene: 5. Germline V CDR1 and CDR2: LGHDT, YNNKEL (reference sequence). The CDR3 DNA reads as TGTGCCAGCAGCCGGGACAGGGCTCCAGAGCAGTACTTC. Protein sequence: CASSRDRAPEQYF.

The CDR3 region is CASTPREGGQPQHF. The CDR3 DNA reads as TGTGCCAGCACTCCTCGGGAGGGGGGGCAGCCCCAGCATTTT. This chain connects TRBV6-5 to TRBJ1-5, with a tentative D call TRBD1 (6 bases). V was pared by 7 bases and J by 7 bases, with 17 bases between. Germline values: CDR1 MNHEY, CDR2 SVGAGI. This CDR3 is 14 amino acids long.

The chain joins TRBV11-3 to TRBJ2-7; 7 nucleotides agree with TRBD1. In germline, CDR1 is SGHNT, CDR2 YENEEA. This CDR3 has 14 residues. The trim removed 8 bases at V and 6 bases at J, leaving 13 bases unmatched. The CDR3 reads CASGLTGMSSEQYF. As DNA, the CDR3 is TGTGCCAGCGGTTTGACAGGGATGTCGTCCGAGCAGTACTTC.